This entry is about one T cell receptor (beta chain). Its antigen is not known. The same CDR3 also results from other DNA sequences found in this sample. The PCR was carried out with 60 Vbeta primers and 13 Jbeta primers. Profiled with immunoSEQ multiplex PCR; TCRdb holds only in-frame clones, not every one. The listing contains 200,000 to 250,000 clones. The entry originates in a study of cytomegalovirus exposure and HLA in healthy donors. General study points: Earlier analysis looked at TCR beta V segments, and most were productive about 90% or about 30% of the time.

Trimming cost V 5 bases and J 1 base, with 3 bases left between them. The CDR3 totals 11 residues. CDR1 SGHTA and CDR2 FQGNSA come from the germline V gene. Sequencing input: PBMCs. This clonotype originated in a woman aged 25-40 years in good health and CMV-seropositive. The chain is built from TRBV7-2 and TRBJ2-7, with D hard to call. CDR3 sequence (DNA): TGTGCCAGCAGCCCATCCTACGAGCAGTACTTC. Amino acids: CASSPSYEQYF.